This TCR beta chain was recovered during a study of blood T cell repertoires in COVID-19. Study background: Acute and convalescent COVID-19 specimens originated in the United States, Italy and Spain. PBMCs, B-cell-depleted T cells, or T cells were the source of the cDNA or gDNA that made up the material.

Clinical histories supplied by participants themselves formed the basis of cohort assignment. Donors of Cohort 3 who recovered were those that had two negative PCRs, clearance, or symptom resolution. Data came from immunoSEQ multiplex PCR; TCRdb stores just in-frame clones and leaves some out. The repertoire holds more than 400,000 clones, with roughly 87% as singletons. The sequencing input was PBMCs or T cells enriched from blood (not recorded which). The receptor's source is a woman in her late teens or twenties who had recovered from COVID-19.

The CDR3 DNA is TGTGCCTGCGGGGACCCAAGGACGGAGCAGTACTTC. This gives the protein CACGDPRTEQYF. The rearrangement joins TRBV6-5 to TRBJ2-7; possible D gene TRBD2, 6 bases. Deletions cut 11 bases from V and 7 bases from J, with 18 bases between. The CDR3 has 12 amino acids. Per the germline V gene, CDR1 is MNHEY and CDR2 is SVGAGI.